What follows are 22 T cell receptor beta chains derived from one specimen sequenced in a study of blood T cell repertoires in COVID-19. Sequencing used immunoSEQ multiplex PCR; TCRdb keeps in-frame clones, though not all of them. This sample has about 70,000 clones, with about four fifths found just once. Sequences were obtained from peripheral blood. These receptors were obtained from an elderly woman with acute or convalescent COVID-19.

The chain links TRBV5-5 to TRBJ1-1, with D possibly matching TRBD1 (6 bases). V lost 3 bases and J 8 bases, leaving 23 bases between the germline ends. This CDR3 has 16 residues. Germline V lookup: CDR1 SGHKS, CDR2 YYEKEE (reference sequence). CDR3 bases: TGTGCCAGCAGCTCCAATCCCCGCAACCAGGGGTTGGAAGCTTTCTTT. Protein product: CASSSNPRNQGLEAFF.

The chain uses TRBV11-2 and TRBJ2-7; 8 bases map to TRBD1. CDR1 is SGHAT and CDR2 is FQNNGV in the germline V gene. V was clipped by 3 bases and J by 4 bases; unmatched bases: 5. The length of the CDR3 is 14 residues. The CDR3, as DNA: TGTGCCAGCAGCTTGGGACAGGTGGGTTACGAGCAGTACTTC. Translating it yields CASSLGQVGYEQYF.

The chain combines TRBV6-5 with TRBJ1-3; perhaps TRBD1 as D (5 bases). V was shortened by 4 bases and J by 0 bases, with 13 bases between the two germline ends. CDR3 length: 16 amino acids. Germline V gives CDR1 MNHEY, CDR2 SVGAGI. The CDR3 reads CASSSGYRTSGNTIYF. The CDR3 DNA sequence: TGTGCCAGCAGTTCAGGGTATAGAACCTCTGGAAACACCATATATTTT.

This clone was seen once. The CDR3 region is CASSLGSQETQYF. The CDR3 nucleotides read TGTGCCAGCAGTCTGGGCAGCCAAGAGACCCAGTACTTC. The chain has TRBV6-5 and TRBJ2-5; D uncertain. CDR1 and CDR2 from the germline V gene are MNHEY and SVGAGI. Trimming left V 5 bases short and J 1 base short, with 8 bases between. The CDR3 has 13 residues.

About this clone: The junction shows a germline mismatch at one end, possibly a read error. The rearrangement uses TRBV18 and TRBJ2-6; D may be TRBD2 (5 bases). The CDR3 is 20 residues long. CDR1 and CDR2 (germline): KGHSH, LQKENI. The chain's CDR3 is CASSPRPAPTGSSWANVLTF. The CDR3 region has the DNA TGTGCCAGCTCACCCCGGCCGGCCCCGACGGGGAGCTCTTGGGCCAACGTCCTGACTTTC.

The chain carries TRBV25-1 and TRBJ2-7, with 7 nucleotides matching TRBD1. V shed 8 bases, J shed 2 bases, and the junction held 0 bases outside the gene matches. The CDR3 is 11 amino acids. Germline loops: CDR1 MGHDK, CDR2 SYGVNS. Here the CDR3 DNA reads TGTGCCAGCGGACAGGCCTACGAGCAGTACTTC. Protein: CASGQAYEQYF.

The V gene is TRBV5-5, the J gene TRBJ1-4, with TRBD1 matching 8 bases. V gave up 4 bases and J gave up 2 bases; unmatched junction bases: 4. Germline V gene lookup returns CDR1 SGHKS and CDR2 YYEKEE (reference sequence). This CDR3 has 15 amino acids. The CDR3 spells CASSVQGATNEKLFF. The CDR3 nucleotides are TGTGCCAGCAGCGTGCAGGGGGCGACTAATGAAAAACTGTTTTTT.

This clone was recorded a few times. The V and J genes are TRBV29-1 and TRBJ1-6; D is unresolved. The CDR3 loop spans 13 amino acids. Germline CDR1 SQVTM, CDR2 ANQGSEA. V dropped 7 bases and J dropped 0 bases, with 7 bases sitting between them. CDR3 nucleotide sequence: TGCAGCGCCGGTAGCTCCTATAATTCACCCCTCCACTTT. Amino acids: CSAGSSYNSPLHF.

This clone came up a few times. The chain carries TRBV7-2 and TRBJ2-7; 13 nucleotides line up with TRBD2. The CDR3 runs to 17 residues. V shed 0 bases, J shed 2 bases, and the junction held 4 bases outside the gene matches. Per germline, CDR1 SGHTA and CDR2 FQGNSA. In nucleotides, the CDR3 is TGTGCCAGCAGCTTAGCGACTAGCGGGGGGATTGCCTACGAGCAGTACTTC. The encoded protein is CASSLATSGGIAYEQYF.

This chain uses TRBV7-8 with TRBJ1-2; 7 bases are a match to TRBD1. From germline, CDR1 is SGHVS and CDR2 FQNEAQ. Germline trimming cut 5 bases from V and 13 bases from J; bases unmatched to any gene: 10. CDR3 size: 12 residues. CDR3 sequence reads: CASSPAQDRRTF. Written as DNA, the CDR3 is TGTGCCAGCAGCCCAGCCCAGGACAGGCGCACCTTC.

The chain uses TRBV19 and TRBJ2-3; D might be TRBD1 (5 bases). V shed 3 bases and J shed 1 base, with 8 bases lying between them. The CDR3 is 14 amino acids. Germline-derived CDR1 and CDR2 are LNHDA and SQIVND (reference sequence). CDR3 nucleotides: TGTGCCAGTAGTATGGGGCGAGGCACAGATACGCAGTATTTT. Translation: CASSMGRGTDTQYF.

This clone was seen repeatedly, ten times or more. The gene calls are TRBV11-3 and TRBJ2-3, with D possibly being TRBD2 (6 bases). Trimming left V 3 bases short and J 6 bases short, with 16 bases between. In germline, CDR1 is SGHNT, CDR2 YENEEA. The CDR3 has 15 amino acids. The CDR3 DNA reads TGTGCCAGCAGCTTTAGGGGCGGGGCAGGGGATACGCAGTATTTT. Translation: CASSFRGGAGDTQYF.

V is TRBV19 and J is TRBJ2-3, with 9 bases matching TRBD2. Germline CDR1 is LNHDA and CDR2 is SQIVND (reference sequence). The CDR3 loop spans 16 amino acids. J was trimmed by 2 bases and V by 7 bases; bases with no gene match: 10. This CDR3 reads CASTPGLAFDTDTQYF. DNA for the CDR3: TGTGCCAGTACCCCGGGACTAGCCTTTGACACAGATACGCAGTATTTT.

The chain is built from TRBV30 and TRBJ1-6, with a possible D match to TRBD1 (6 bases). Per germline, CDR1 GTSNPN and CDR2 SVGIG (reference sequence). This CDR3 is 15 amino acids long. V was cut by 5 bases and J by 6 bases, with 17 bases left in between. As DNA, the CDR3 is TGTGCCTGGGGCGGAGGACAGAGTAGTAATTCACCCCTCCACTTT. Its translation: CAWGGGQSSNSPLHF. The full variable domain, with the rest looked up from reference TRBV30 and TRBJ1-6, is SQTIHQWPATLVQPVGSPLSLECTVEGTSNPNLYWYRQAAGRGLQLLFYSVGIGQISSEVPQNLSASRPQDRQFILSSKKLLLSDSGFYLCAWGGGQSSNSPLHFGNGTRLTVT.

The genes are TRBV5-1 and TRBJ1-6, with 8 bases matching TRBD1. This CDR3 is built from 14 residues. Per germline, CDR1 SGHRS and CDR2 YFSETQ. Losses at the gene ends were 5 bases for V and 7 bases for J; bases not matched to a gene: 5. In DNA, the CDR3 is TGCGCCAGCAGTTACGACAGGGGCAATTCACCCCTCCACTTT. Residues: CASSYDRGNSPLHF.

The chain has TRBV6-5 and TRBJ1-2; possible D gene TRBD1, 5 bases. Trimming stripped 5 bases from V and 5 bases from J, with 12 bases between. The germline CDR1 and CDR2 sequences are MNHEY and SVGAGI. This CDR3 contains 13 residues. The CDR3 bases are TGTGCCAGCAGTAAGGGGCTCGCTTATGGCTACACCTTC. Protein product: CASSKGLAYGYTF.

The chain combines TRBV5-5 with TRBJ1-1; 7 bases fit TRBD1. CDR3 length: 14 residues. Germline trimming cut 5 bases from V and 0 bases from J; bases unmatched to any gene: 4. Looked up from germline, CDR1 is SGHKS and CDR2 is YYEKEE (reference sequence). CDR3 amino acids: CASSRDSMNTEAFF. The DNA for the CDR3 is TGTGCCAGCAGTCGGGACAGTATGAACACTGAAGCTTTCTTT.

The chain uses TRBV5-5 and TRBJ1-1; D possibly corresponds to TRBD1 (6 bases). The CDR3 is made up of 15 amino acids. Between the trimmed V and J ends, which lost 6 bases and 6 bases, there was a span of 21 bases. Germline CDR1 is SGHKS and CDR2 is YYEKEE (reference sequence). The chain's CDR3 is CASTSFDRMGAEAFF. CDR3 nucleotide sequence: TGTGCCAGCACCTCATTCGACAGGATGGGAGCTGAAGCTTTCTTT.

V is TRBV7-9 and J is TRBJ1-2; possible D gene TRBD1, 6 bases. The CDR3 extends over 17 amino acids. CDR1 and CDR2 (germline): SEHNR, FQNEAQ (reference sequence). V gave up 4 bases and J gave up 6 bases, with 24 bases separating them. The CDR3 nucleotides read TGTGCCAGCAGCTCCTTTCTTACAGGGTTCAAAGCGGATGGCTACACCTTC. Encoded protein: CASSSFLTGFKADGYTF.

As DNA, the CDR3 is TGCAGCGTGGCCTGGAATGAGCAGTTCTTC. Its translation is CSVAWNEQFF. This chain connects TRBV29-1 to TRBJ2-1; the D is unclear. CDR3 length: 10 amino acids. Trimming removed 6 bases at V and 7 bases at J, with 7 bases between. Germline-derived CDR1 and CDR2 are SQVTM and ANQGSEA.

This chain uses TRBV6-1 with TRBJ2-5; 8 bases map to TRBD2. With 3 bases clipped from V and 5 bases from J, the junction kept 8 bases outside the gene matches. The germline CDR1 and CDR2 sequences are MNHNS and SASEGT. The CDR3 runs 15 residues. The CDR3 here is CASSEERGNWETQYF. The DNA of the CDR3 is TGTGCCAGCAGTGAGGAGCGGGGGAATTGGGAGACCCAGTACTTC.

This clone was seen once. The chain combines TRBV14 with TRBJ2-7; 12 positions match TRBD2. The J segment lost 6 bases and the V segment lost 0 bases, leaving 3 bases of the junction unmatched. From germline, CDR1 is SGHDN and CDR2 FVKESK. The CDR3 is 15 amino acids. The CDR3 coding sequence is TGTGCCAGCAGCCAAGATCTAGCGGGGGGGCTCGAGCAGTACTTC. This sequence encodes CASSQDLAGGLEQYF.